Listed below are T cell receptor beta chains from one sample, sequenced in a study of blood T cell repertoires in COVID-19. Measured with immunoSEQ multiplex PCR; TCRdb has only the in-frame clones, and not every one. The sample contains some 270,000 clones, approximately 83% of which appear only once. The sequenced material came from peripheral blood. The receptors originated from a person between 65 and 79 years old with COVID-19, enrolled during active disease. CDR3s include the opening cysteine and the closing phenylalanine or tryptophan. A D gene is named only where the DNA matches it firmly. Only some rows state a clone size, as once, few, many or a class for expanded clones.

CDR3 DNA: TGTGCCAGCAGCTCCGGGACTGATAGACCGGGCGGTTTGTTCTTC
CDR3 protein: CASSSGTDRPGGLFF
V gene: TRBV7-7
J gene: TRBJ2-1
D gene: .
clone size: once

CDR3 DNA: TGCGCCAGCAGCCAAGTTTCGGGAGGCCAGCCCCAGCATTTT
CDR3 protein: CASSQVSGGQPQHF
V gene: TRBV4-1
J gene: TRBJ1-5
D gene: .
clone size: .

CDR3 DNA: TGTGCCAGCAGCGGTACTAGCCATAGCACAGATACGCAGTATTTT
CDR3 protein: CASSGTSHSTDTQYF
V gene: TRBV11-2
J gene: TRBJ2-3
D gene: .
clone size: .

CDR3 DNA: TGTGCCAGCAGCTTAGGGGGGGGACTCTCCTACGAGCAGTACTTC
CDR3 protein: CASSLGGGLSYEQYF
V gene: TRBV7-2
J gene: TRBJ2-7
D gene: TRBD2
clone size: few

CDR3 DNA: TGTGCCAGCAGCTTACGGCGGGCCTCCTACGAGCAGTACTTC
CDR3 protein: CASSLRRASYEQYF
V gene: TRBV7-9
J gene: TRBJ2-7
D gene: .
clone size: few

CDR3 DNA: TGTGCCACCAGCAAGAACAGGGGATACACTGAAGCTTTCTTT
CDR3 protein: CATSKNRGYTEAFF
V gene: TRBV15
J gene: TRBJ1-1
D gene: TRBD1
clone size: .

CDR3 DNA: TGCGCCAGCAGCGTACCGGGACAGGGGTCCACCGGGGAGCTGTTTTTT
CDR3 protein: CASSVPGQGSTGELFF
V gene: TRBV5-1
J gene: TRBJ2-2
D gene: TRBD1
clone size: many

CDR3 DNA: TGCGCCAGCAGCATAGACTCGTTTAGCAATCAGCCCCAGCATTTT
CDR3 protein: CASSIDSFSNQPQHF
V gene: TRBV5-1
J gene: TRBJ1-5
D gene: .
clone size: .

CDR3 DNA: TGTGCCATCAGTGAGGGACAGGAAGAGACCCAGTACTTC
CDR3 protein: CAISEGQEETQYF
V gene: TRBV10-3
J gene: TRBJ2-5
D gene: TRBD1
clone size: .

CDR3 DNA: TGCGCCAGCAAGGGGGGGCCGGGGAACACTGAAGCTTTCTTT
CDR3 protein: CASKGGPGNTEAFF
V gene: TRBV5-1
J gene: TRBJ1-1
D gene: .
clone size: .

CDR3 DNA: TGTGCCAGTAGTATCGCCGCACAGGGAATAGATGGCTACACCTTC
CDR3 protein: CASSIAAQGIDGYTF
V gene: TRBV19
J gene: TRBJ1-2
D gene: .
clone size: .

CDR3 DNA: TGTGCCAGCAGTGAACGGTGGGCCCCCGATAGGCCCCAGCATTTT
CDR3 protein: CASSERWAPDRPQHF
V gene: TRBV6-1
J gene: TRBJ1-5
D gene: .
clone size: .

CDR3 DNA: TGTGCCAGCAGTTACTCGGGACAGCTCACAGATACGCAGTATTTT
CDR3 protein: CASSYSGQLTDTQYF
V gene: TRBV6-2/TRBV6-3
J gene: TRBJ2-3
D gene: TRBD1
clone size: .

CDR3 DNA: TGCGCCAGCAGCCGAGCACAGGGGGCCTACGAGCAGTACTTC
CDR3 protein: CASSRAQGAYEQYF
V gene: TRBV4-1
J gene: TRBJ2-7
D gene: TRBD1
clone size: few

CDR3 DNA: TGTGCCAGCAGCCAAGATCCGGGGGCGGGGGCATTACATTCACCCCTCCACTTT
CDR3 protein: CASSQDPGAGALHSPLHF
V gene: TRBV4-2
J gene: TRBJ1-6
D gene: .
clone size: .

CDR3 DNA: TGTGCCAGCAGTGAAGCTAGACAGGGGGCTAAGCCCCAGCATTTT
CDR3 protein: CASSEARQGAKPQHF
V gene: TRBV2
J gene: TRBJ1-5
D gene: TRBD1
clone size: .

CDR3 DNA: TGCGCCAGCAGCTTGAATACAGGAACAAACTATGGCTACACCTTC
CDR3 protein: CASSLNTGTNYGYTF
V gene: TRBV5-1
J gene: TRBJ1-2
D gene: .
clone size: .

CDR3 DNA: TGTGCCAGCAGCTTAGATCGGACTAGCGGGGGGACCACCTTTTTCTTTAATTCCTACGAGCAGTACTTC
CDR3 protein: CASSLDRTSGGTTFFFNSYEQYF
V gene: TRBV11-3
J gene: TRBJ2-7
D gene: TRBD2
clone size: .

CDR3 DNA: TGCGCCAGCAGCCCCACCGGGACAGGAGTGAATGAGCAGTTCTTC
CDR3 protein: CASSPTGTGVNEQFF
V gene: TRBV5-1
J gene: TRBJ2-1
D gene: TRBD1
clone size: .

CDR3 DNA: TGTGCCAGCAGCTTAACCCTGACAGGGGTTGGGGAGACCCAGTACTTC
CDR3 protein: CASSLTLTGVGETQYF
V gene: TRBV11-2
J gene: TRBJ2-5
D gene: TRBD1
clone size: .

CDR3 DNA: TGCGCCAGCAGCCAAGCCCTTACAGCCTCCTACGAGCAGTACTTC
CDR3 protein: CASSQALTASYEQYF
V gene: TRBV4-3
J gene: TRBJ2-7
D gene: .
clone size: once

CDR3 DNA: TGCAGCGTTGGGGACAGAGGGGGCTACACCTTC
CDR3 protein: CSVGDRGGYTF
V gene: TRBV29-1
J gene: TRBJ1-2
D gene: TRBD1
clone size: .

CDR3 DNA: TGCAGCGCCAAGGACGGGATGGTTGGCTACACCTTC
CDR3 protein: CSAKDGMVGYTF
V gene: TRBV29-1
J gene: TRBJ1-2
D gene: .
clone size: .

CDR3 DNA: TGTGCCAGCAGCTTACCCGGGACGAACACCGGGGAGCTGTTTTTT
CDR3 protein: CASSLPGTNTGELFF
V gene: TRBV7-8
J gene: TRBJ2-2
D gene: .
clone size: .

CDR3 DNA: TGTGCCAGCAGCTCTACAGGGGAGGCGAAAGAAAAACTGTTTTTT
CDR3 protein: CASSSTGEAKEKLFF
V gene: TRBV7-9
J gene: TRBJ1-4
D gene: TRBD1
clone size: .

CDR3 DNA: TGTGCCATCAGTGATGGGACTAGCGGGGGGGGATTGGCCAATGAGCAGTTCTTC
CDR3 protein: CAISDGTSGGGLANEQFF
V gene: TRBV10-3
J gene: TRBJ2-1
D gene: TRBD2
clone size: once

CDR3 DNA: TGTGCCAGCAGTACAAGGACAACCCAGTACTTC
CDR3 protein: CASSTRTTQYF
V gene: TRBV6-5
J gene: TRBJ2-7
D gene: .
clone size: few

CDR3 DNA: TGTGCCAGCAGCTTAGGAGGGGGACTAACAGATACGCAGTATTTT
CDR3 protein: CASSLGGGLTDTQYF
V gene: TRBV11-2
J gene: TRBJ2-3
D gene: .
clone size: .

CDR3 DNA: TGTGCCAGCAGTGTACAGGGAGGGTACACTCTAGCCAAAAACATTCAGTACTTC
CDR3 protein: CASSVQGGYTLAKNIQYF
V gene: TRBV2
J gene: TRBJ2-4
D gene: .
clone size: .

CDR3 DNA: TGTGCCAGCAGTTCAGAAGACATTCAGTACTTC
CDR3 protein: CASSSEDIQYF
V gene: TRBV6-2/TRBV6-3
J gene: TRBJ2-4
D gene: .
clone size: .

CDR3 DNA: TGCGCCAGCAGCTTCCAGACAGGGAGCCTCACTGAAGCTTTCTTT
CDR3 protein: CASSFQTGSLTEAFF
V gene: TRBV5-1
J gene: TRBJ1-1
D gene: TRBD1
clone size: .

CDR3 DNA: TGTGCCGGACAGGGTTTAGAGAACACTGAAGCTTTCTTT
CDR3 protein: CAGQGLENTEAFF
V gene: TRBV5-8
J gene: TRBJ1-1
D gene: TRBD1
clone size: .

CDR3 DNA: TGCAGCGTTCGCAGGGGGCCAGAGACCCAGTACTTC
CDR3 protein: CSVRRGPETQYF
V gene: TRBV29-1
J gene: TRBJ2-5
D gene: TRBD1
clone size: .

CDR3 DNA: TGTGCCAGCAGCCGCGACCGGCTAGCAAATACGCAGTATTTT
CDR3 protein: CASSRDRLANTQYF
V gene: TRBV3-1/TRBV3-2
J gene: TRBJ2-3
D gene: .
clone size: .

CDR3 DNA: TGTGCCAGCAGCGTAGCGGCGGGAGGGCCGTCAGATACGCAGTATTTT
CDR3 protein: CASSVAAGGPSDTQYF
V gene: TRBV9
J gene: TRBJ2-3
D gene: TRBD2
clone size: .

CDR3 DNA: TGTGCCAGCAGTTTAAGCCGGGGACTAGCTCTGAGGGTTGGTGAGCAGTTCTTC
CDR3 protein: CASSLSRGLALRVGEQFF
V gene: TRBV27
J gene: TRBJ2-1
D gene: TRBD2
clone size: .

CDR3 DNA: TGTGCCAGCAGCGTAGCGGGAACTAACAATGAGCAGTTCTTC
CDR3 protein: CASSVAGTNNEQFF
V gene: TRBV9
J gene: TRBJ2-1
D gene: .
clone size: .

CDR3 DNA: TGTGCCACCAGCAGAGATCGAAGTCGGGACGAGCAGTACTTC
CDR3 protein: CATSRDRSRDEQYF
V gene: TRBV15
J gene: TRBJ2-7
D gene: .
clone size: .

CDR3 DNA: TGTGCCAGCATCAGGGGTAGGGGGGAGCTGTTTTTT
CDR3 protein: CASIRGRGELFF
V gene: TRBV6-5
J gene: TRBJ2-2
D gene: .
clone size: .

CDR3 DNA: TGTGCCAGCAGTGGACAGGTAGGCGAGCAGTACTTC
CDR3 protein: CASSGQVGEQYF
V gene: TRBV25-1
J gene: TRBJ2-7
D gene: .
clone size: .

CDR3 DNA: TGTGCCAGCAGCTTACCTCCGGGACAGGGCTACGAGCAGTACTTC
CDR3 protein: CASSLPPGQGYEQYF
V gene: TRBV7-8
J gene: TRBJ2-7
D gene: TRBD1
clone size: few

CDR3 DNA: TGTGCCATCAGTGACCCCCCAGCGTCGGTTACGCAGTATTTT
CDR3 protein: CAISDPPASVTQYF
V gene: TRBV10-3
J gene: TRBJ2-3
D gene: .
clone size: .

CDR3 DNA: TGTGCCAGCAGCGTAACCGGGACAGGGGACGAGACCCAGTACTTC
CDR3 protein: CASSVTGTGDETQYF
V gene: TRBV5-4
J gene: TRBJ2-5
D gene: TRBD1
clone size: once

CDR3 DNA: TGTGCCAGCAGCTTACGAACCGGGACAGGTAACTACGAGCAGTACTTC
CDR3 protein: CASSLRTGTGNYEQYF
V gene: TRBV11-3
J gene: TRBJ2-7
D gene: TRBD1
clone size: .

CDR3 DNA: TGTGCCACCGGACAGATGAACACCGGGGAGCTGTTTTTT
CDR3 protein: CATGQMNTGELFF
V gene: TRBV28
J gene: TRBJ2-2
D gene: .
clone size: .

CDR3 DNA: TGTGCCAGCAGAGGACTAGCGGTAACCACAGATACGCAGTATTTT
CDR3 protein: CASRGLAVTTDTQYF
V gene: TRBV2
J gene: TRBJ2-3
D gene: TRBD2
clone size: few

CDR3 DNA: TGTGCCAGCAGCTTGGCGGGGCCAGCCTACGAGCAGTACTTC
CDR3 protein: CASSLAGPAYEQYF
V gene: TRBV7-2
J gene: TRBJ2-7
D gene: .
clone size: once

CDR3 DNA: TGTGCCAGCAAGAGTATGGTAGCCGGAGACAATCAGCCCCAGCATTTT
CDR3 protein: CASKSMVAGDNQPQHF
V gene: TRBV27
J gene: TRBJ1-5
D gene: .
clone size: once

CDR3 DNA: TGTGCCAGCAGTTTAGTTGGGCCATCCTACAATGAGCAGTTCTTC
CDR3 protein: CASSLVGPSYNEQFF
V gene: TRBV28
J gene: TRBJ2-1
D gene: .
clone size: .

CDR3 DNA: TGCGCCAGCAGCCCACACGTGGAGGGGCAGCCCCAGCATTTT
CDR3 protein: CASSPHVEGQPQHF
V gene: TRBV4-3
J gene: TRBJ1-5
D gene: .
clone size: .

CDR3 DNA: TGTGCCAGCAGTTACGGGAGAGGGCCTGCTAATGAAAAACTGTTTTTT
CDR3 protein: CASSYGRGPANEKLFF
V gene: TRBV6-5
J gene: TRBJ1-4
D gene: .
clone size: once

CDR3 DNA: TGTGCCTGGGGCTCCTCCGGGACTAGCGGACAAGAGACCCAGTACTTC
CDR3 protein: CAWGSSGTSGQETQYF
V gene: TRBV30
J gene: TRBJ2-5
D gene: TRBD2
clone size: .